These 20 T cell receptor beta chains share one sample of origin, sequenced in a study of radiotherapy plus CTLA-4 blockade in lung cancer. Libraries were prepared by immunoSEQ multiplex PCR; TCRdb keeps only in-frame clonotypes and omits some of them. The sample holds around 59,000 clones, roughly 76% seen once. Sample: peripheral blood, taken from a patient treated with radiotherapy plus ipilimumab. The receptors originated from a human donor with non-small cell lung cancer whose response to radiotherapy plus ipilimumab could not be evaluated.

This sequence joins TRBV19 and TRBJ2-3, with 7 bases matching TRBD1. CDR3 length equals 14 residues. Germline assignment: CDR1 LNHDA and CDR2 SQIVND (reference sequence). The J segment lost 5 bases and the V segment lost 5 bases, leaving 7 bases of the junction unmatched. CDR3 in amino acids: CASSRGRGIDTQYF. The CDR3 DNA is TGTGCCAGTAGTCGCGGCAGGGGGATAGATACGCAGTATTTT.

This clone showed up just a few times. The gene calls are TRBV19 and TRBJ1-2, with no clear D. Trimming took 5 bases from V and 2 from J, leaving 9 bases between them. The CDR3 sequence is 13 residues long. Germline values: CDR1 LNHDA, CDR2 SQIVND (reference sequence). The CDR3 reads CASSVSGNYGYTF. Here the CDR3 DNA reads TGTGCCAGTAGTGTCTCGGGGAACTATGGCTACACCTTC. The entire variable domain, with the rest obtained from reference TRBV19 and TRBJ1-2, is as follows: DGGITQSPKYLFRKEGQNVTLSCEQNLNHDAMYWYRQDPGQGLRLIYYSQIVNDFQKGDIAEGYSVSREKKESFPLTVTSAQKNPTAFYLCASSVSGNYGYTFGSGTRLTVV.

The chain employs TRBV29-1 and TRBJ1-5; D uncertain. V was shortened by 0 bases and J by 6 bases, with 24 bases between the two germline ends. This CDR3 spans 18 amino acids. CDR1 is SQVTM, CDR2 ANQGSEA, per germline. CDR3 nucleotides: TGCAGCGTTGAAGATTCCCCATATGGGCAGGCCCTGGGTCAGCCCCAGCATTTT. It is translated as CSVEDSPYGQALGQPQHF.

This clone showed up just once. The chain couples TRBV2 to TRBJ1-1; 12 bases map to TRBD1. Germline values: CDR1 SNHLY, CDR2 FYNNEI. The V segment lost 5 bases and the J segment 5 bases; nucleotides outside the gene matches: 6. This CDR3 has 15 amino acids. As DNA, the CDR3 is TGTGCCAGCAGTAGGGACAGGGGGCGGGAGACTGAAGCTTTCTTT. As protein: CASSRDRGRETEAFF.

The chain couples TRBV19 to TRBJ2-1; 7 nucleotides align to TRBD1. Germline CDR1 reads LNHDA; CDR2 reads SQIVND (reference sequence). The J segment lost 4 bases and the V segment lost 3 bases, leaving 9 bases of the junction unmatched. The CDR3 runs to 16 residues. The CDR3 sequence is CASSMRWQGVYNEQFF. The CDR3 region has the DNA TGTGCCAGTAGTATGCGGTGGCAGGGGGTTTACAATGAGCAGTTCTTC.

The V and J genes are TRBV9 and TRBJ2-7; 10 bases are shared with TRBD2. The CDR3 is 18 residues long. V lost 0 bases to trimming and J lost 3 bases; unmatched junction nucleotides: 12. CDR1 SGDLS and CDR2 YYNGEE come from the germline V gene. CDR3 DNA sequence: TGTGCCAGCAGCGTAGCCCCCCCAGGAGCGGGAGGGATCTACGAGCAGTACTTC. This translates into CASSVAPPGAGGIYEQYF.

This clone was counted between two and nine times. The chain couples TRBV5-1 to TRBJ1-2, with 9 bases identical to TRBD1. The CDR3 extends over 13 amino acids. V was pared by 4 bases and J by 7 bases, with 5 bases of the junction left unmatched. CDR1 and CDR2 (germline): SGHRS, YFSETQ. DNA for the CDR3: TGCGCCAGCAGCGACCGGGACAGGGCTGGCTACACCTTC. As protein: CASSDRDRAGYTF.

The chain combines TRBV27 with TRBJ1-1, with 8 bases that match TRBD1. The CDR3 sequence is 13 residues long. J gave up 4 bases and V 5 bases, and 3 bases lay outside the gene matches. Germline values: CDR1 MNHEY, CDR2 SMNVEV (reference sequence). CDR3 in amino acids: CASSRQGSTEAFF. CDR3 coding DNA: TGTGCCAGCAGTCGACAGGGGTCCACTGAAGCTTTCTTT.

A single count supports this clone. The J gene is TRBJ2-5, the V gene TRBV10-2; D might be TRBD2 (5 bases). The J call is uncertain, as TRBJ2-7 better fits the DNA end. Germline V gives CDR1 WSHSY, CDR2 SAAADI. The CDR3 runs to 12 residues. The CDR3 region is CASSGLRAEQYF. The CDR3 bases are TGCGCCAGCAGTGGACTGAGGGCCGAGCAGTACTTC.

The DNA for the CDR3 is TGTGCCAGCGAACCTGGGACAGGGATTACTTACGAGCAGTACTTC. It specifies CASEPGTGITYEQYF. The chain couples TRBV25-1 to TRBJ2-7; 9 bases line up with TRBD1. In germline, CDR1 is MGHDK, CDR2 SYGVNS. V lost 8 bases to trimming and J lost 4 bases; unmatched junction nucleotides: 12. This CDR3 comprises 15 residues.

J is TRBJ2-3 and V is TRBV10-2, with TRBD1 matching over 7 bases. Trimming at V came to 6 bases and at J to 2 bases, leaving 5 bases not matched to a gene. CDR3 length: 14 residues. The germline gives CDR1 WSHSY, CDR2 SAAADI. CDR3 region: CASSLGQVTDTQYF. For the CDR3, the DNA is TGCGCCAGCAGCCTCGGACAGGTCACAGATACGCAGTATTTT.

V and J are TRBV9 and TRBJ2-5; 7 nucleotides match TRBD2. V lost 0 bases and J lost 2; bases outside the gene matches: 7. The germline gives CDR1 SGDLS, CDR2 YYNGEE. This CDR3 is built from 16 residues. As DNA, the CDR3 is TGTGCCAGCAGCGTAGAATCAGCGGGGAGACAAGAGACCCAGTACTTC. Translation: CASSVESAGRQETQYF.

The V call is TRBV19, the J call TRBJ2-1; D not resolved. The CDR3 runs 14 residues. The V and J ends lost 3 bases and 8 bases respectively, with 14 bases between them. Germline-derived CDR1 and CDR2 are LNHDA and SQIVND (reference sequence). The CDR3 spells CASSILPNADEQFF. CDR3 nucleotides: TGTGCCAGTAGTATTCTACCGAACGCCGATGAGCAGTTCTTC.

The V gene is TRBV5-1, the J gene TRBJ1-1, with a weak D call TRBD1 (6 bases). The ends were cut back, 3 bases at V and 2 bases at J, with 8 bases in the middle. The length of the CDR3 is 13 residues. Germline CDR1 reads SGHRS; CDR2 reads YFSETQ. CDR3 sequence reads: CASSWTVNTEAFF. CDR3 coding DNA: TGCGCCAGCAGCTGGACAGTTAACACTGAAGCTTTCTTT.

The CDR3 DNA follows: TGTGCTAGTGGCCCGGGACTAGGGAATGTGGATACGCAGTATTTT. It yields the protein CASGPGLGNVDTQYF. The V and J genes are TRBV12-5 and TRBJ2-3; 8 bases are shared with TRBD2. V trimming: 6 bases; J trimming: 6 bases; junction bases outside the gene matches: 11. Germline CDR1 and CDR2: LGHNT and FRNRAP. The CDR3 covers 15 residues.

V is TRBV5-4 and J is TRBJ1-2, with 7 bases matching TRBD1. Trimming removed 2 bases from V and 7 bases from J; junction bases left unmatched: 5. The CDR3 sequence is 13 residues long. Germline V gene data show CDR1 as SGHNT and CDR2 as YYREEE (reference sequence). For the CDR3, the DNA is TGTGCCAGCAGCTTCAGGGGGACCGTTGGCTACACCTTC. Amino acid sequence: CASSFRGTVGYTF.

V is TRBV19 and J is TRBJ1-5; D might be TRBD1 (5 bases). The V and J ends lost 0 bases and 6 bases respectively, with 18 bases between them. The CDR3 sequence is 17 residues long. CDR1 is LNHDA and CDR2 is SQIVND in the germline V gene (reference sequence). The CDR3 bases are TGTGCCAGTAGTATAGATTGGTCGGCAGGGAACGGTCAGCCCCAGCATTTT. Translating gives CASSIDWSAGNGQPQHF.

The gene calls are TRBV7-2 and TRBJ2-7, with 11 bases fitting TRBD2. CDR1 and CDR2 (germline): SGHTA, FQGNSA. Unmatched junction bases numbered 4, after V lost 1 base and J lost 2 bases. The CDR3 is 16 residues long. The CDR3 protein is CASSLVAGGSPYEQYF. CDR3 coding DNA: TGTGCCAGCAGCTTAGTAGCGGGAGGGTCCCCCTACGAGCAGTACTTC.

The CDR3 bases are TGTGCCTGGAGTGTACGGGGCAGCGGAGGGTGGAACACTGAAGCTTTCTTT. This gives the protein CAWSVRGSGGWNTEAFF. The chain employs TRBV30 and TRBJ1-1, with a tentative D call TRBD1 (5 bases). Trimming stripped 0 bases from V and 1 base from J, with 18 bases between. Germline V gene lookup returns CDR1 GTSNPN and CDR2 SVGIG (reference sequence). This CDR3 is built from 17 residues. Together with reference TRBV30 and TRBJ1-1, the CDR3 gives the full variable domain: SQTIHQWPATLVQPVGSPLSLECTVEGTSNPNLYWYRQAAGRGLQLLFYSVGIGQISSEVPQNLSASRPQDRQFILSSKKLLLSDSGFYLCAWSVRGSGGWNTEAFFGQGTRLTVV.

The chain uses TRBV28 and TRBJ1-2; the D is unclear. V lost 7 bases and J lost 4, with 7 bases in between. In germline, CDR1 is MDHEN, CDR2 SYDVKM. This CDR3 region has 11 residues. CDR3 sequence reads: CASTDTYGYTF. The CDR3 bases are TGTGCCAGCACCGACACCTATGGCTACACCTTC.